The 13 T cell receptor beta chains given below trace back to one sample, sequenced in a study of CD8 T cells in Susac syndrome. A quantity of 0.5 to 1 ug RNA underwent reverse transcription using random hexamers. In TCRdb, the immunoSEQ multiplex PCR reads were re-called with MiXCR into one record per CDR3 protein. The sample has 150,000 to 200,000 distinct CDR3 sequences, approximately 94% seen once. Sequenced sample: CD4+ T cells from PBMCs. All receptors derive from a human donor with Susac syndrome.

The chain carries TRBV3-1 and TRBJ1-6; TRBD1 aligns across 7 bases. J lost 10 bases, V lost 4 bases, and 4 bases had no gene match. The length of the CDR3 is 13 residues. Germline CDR1 LGHDT, CDR2 YNNKEL (reference sequence). Written as DNA, the CDR3 is TGTGCCAGCAGCCCCGGACAGGACTCACCCCTCCACTTT. It encodes CASSPGQDSPLHF.

This chain connects TRBV23-1 to TRBJ1-5, with 10 bases aligning to TRBD1. TRBV23-1 is an ORF for which the function is uncertain. V trimming: 0 bases; J trimming: 6 bases; junction bases outside the gene matches: 5. The CDR3 has 16 residues. CDR3 nucleotides: TGCGCCAGCAGTCAATCCCGACAGGGGGCAGGTCAGCCCCAGCATTTT. Amino acids: CASSQSRQGAGQPQHF.

This clonotype was counted only a few times. This sequence joins TRBV10-3 and TRBJ2-7, with a weak D call TRBD1 (5 bases). CDR3 length equals 16 residues. Trimming shortened V by 3 bases and J by 1 base, and 16 bases separated the two germline ends. Germline CDR1 is ENHRY and CDR2 is SYGVKD. The CDR3 DNA sequence: TGTGCCATCAGTGACACTACCAGGGCTAAGTCCTACGAGCAGTACTTC. Encoded protein: CAISDTTRAKSYEQYF.

This clonotype was seen once. This chain joins TRBV5-1 and TRBJ2-3, with 7 bases that match TRBD1. This CDR3 is 15 amino acids long. J was trimmed by 6 bases and V by 0 bases; bases with no gene match: 7. Germline CDR1 is SGHRS and CDR2 is YFSETQ. CDR3 protein: CASSLGQGSSDTQYF. The CDR3, as DNA: TGCGCCAGCAGCTTGGGACAGGGATCGTCGGATACGCAGTATTTT.

The V gene is TRBV6-5, the J gene TRBJ1-2, with D possibly matching TRBD1 (5 bases). The length of the CDR3 is 13 residues. The germline V gene encodes CDR1 MNHEY and CDR2 SVGAGI. V was pared by 8 bases and J by 4 bases, with 14 bases between. In DNA, the CDR3 is TGTGCCAGCGGGAAAGACAGTACCTATGGCTACACCTTC. As protein: CASGKDSTYGYTF.

This clonotype was counted a single time. The chain joins TRBV5-6 to TRBJ2-5, with D perhaps being TRBD1 or TRBD2 (6 bases each). Trimming left V 2 bases short and J 5 bases short, with 10 bases between. This CDR3 spans 13 amino acids. Germline V CDR1 and CDR2: SGHDT, YYEEEE. The CDR3 nucleotides read TGTGCCAGCAGCTTCACAGGGAGGGAGACCCAGTACTTC. Translation gives CASSFTGRETQYF.

The gene calls are TRBV10-3 and TRBJ2-7, with 8 nucleotides matching TRBD1. The germline CDR1 and CDR2 sequences are ENHRY and SYGVKD. The junction had 11 bases not matched to a gene; V was cut back by 4 bases and J by 6 bases. This CDR3 spans 15 amino acids. DNA for the CDR3: TGTGCCATCAGTGCCGTGGACAGGGCCCCTTTCGAGCAGTACTTC. Its protein product is CAISAVDRAPFEQYF.

The V and J genes are TRBV2 and TRBJ2-5; perhaps TRBD2 as D (5 bases). The germline gives CDR1 SNHLY, CDR2 FYNNEI. V lost 9 bases, J lost 2 bases, and 16 bases lay in between. The CDR3 covers 14 residues. The CDR3 protein is CASKTRTAQETQYF. The DNA of the CDR3 is TGTGCCAGTAAAACTAGAACAGCTCAAGAGACCCAGTACTTC.

This chain uses TRBV12-3 or TRBV12-4 with TRBJ2-3; D remains unclear. The CDR3 consists of 13 residues. Deletions cut 3 bases from V and 3 bases from J, with 7 bases between. Written as DNA, the CDR3 is TGTGCCAGCAGTTTGAGAAGGACAGATACGCAGTATTTT. This encodes CASSLRRTDTQYF.

The chain has TRBV7-2 and TRBJ1-1; D remains unclear. V lost 1 base, J lost 3 bases, and 12 bases lay in between. Germline V gene data show CDR1 as SGHTA and CDR2 as FQGNSA. This CDR3 region has 15 residues. The CDR3 region has the DNA TGTGCCAGCAGCTTAGACCCGGGTAGGGACACTGAAGCTTTCTTT. As protein: CASSLDPGRDTEAFF. The variable domain in full, with the rest retrieved from reference TRBV7-2 and TRBJ1-1, is GAGVSQSPSNKVTEKGKDVELRCDPISGHTALYWYRQSLGQGLEFLIYFQGNSAPDKSGLPSDRFSAERTGGSVSTLTIQRTQQEDSAVYLCASSLDPGRDTEAFFGQGTRLTVV.

This chain joins TRBV20-1 and TRBJ2-7; 11 nucleotides match TRBD1. This CDR3 has 14 amino acids. Unmatched junction bases numbered 7, after V lost 4 bases and J lost 5 bases. Germline CDR1 reads DFQATT; CDR2 reads SNEGSKA (reference sequence). CDR3 coding DNA: TGCAGTGCTAAAAGCGGGACAGGGGGACACGAGCAGTACTTC. This codes for CSAKSGTGGHEQYF.

The V call is TRBV20-1, the J call TRBJ1-4; D gene ambiguous. This CDR3 comprises 13 residues. V was trimmed by 0 bases and J by 11 bases, leaving 13 bases between them. Germline V CDR1 and CDR2: DFQATT, SNEGSKA (reference sequence). DNA of the CDR3: TGCAGTGCTAGAGATGAGGGCGTGAGGAAACTGTTTTTT. Translated: CSARDEGVRKLFF.

The genes are TRBV4-2 and TRBJ2-7, with D perhaps matching TRBD1 (6 bases). The CDR3 contains 15 residues. Trimming removed 1 base at V and 2 bases at J, with 12 bases between. CDR1 is LGHNA and CDR2 is YNFKEQ in the germline V gene. The CDR3 loop reads CASSQAGAPAYEQYF. Written as DNA, the CDR3 is TGTGCCAGCAGCCAAGCAGGGGCCCCCGCCTACGAGCAGTACTTC.